These 20 T cell receptor beta chains were sequenced from one sample in a study of T cells expressing NK-cell markers. One entry per CDR3 protein, without DNA, is what TCRdb gives after re-calling the 5' RACE reads. This sample's table reports about 260,000 distinct CDR3 sequences. Material: blood T cells: a sorted CD56 or NKG2C T cell subset, CD4+ or CD8+ T cells, or bulk PBMC T cells (not recorded which). The receptors were sampled from a young man in good health.

The J gene is TRBJ2-3, the V gene TRBV20-1; TCRdb's D call of TRBD2 is untestable without DNA. Germline CDR1 is DFQATT and CDR2 is SNEGSKA (reference sequence). The CDR3 has 15 amino acids. This chain's CDR3 is CSARAVVARWDTQYF.

The CDR3 protein is CASSATSGRVEYNEQFF. The V and J genes are TRBV7-9 and TRBJ2-1; TCRdb proposes TRBD2, but this gene call is untestable without DNA. This CDR3 is built from 17 residues. Germline assignment: CDR1 SEHNR and CDR2 FQNEAQ (reference sequence).

V and J are TRBV9 and TRBJ2-5; no DNA is available, so the TRBD2 call from TCRdb remains unchecked. Germline assignment: CDR1 SGDLS and CDR2 YYNGEE. The CDR3 sequence is 17 residues long. This chain's CDR3 is CASSTGTSGRARETQYF.

The chain couples TRBV27 to TRBJ1-4; with no DNA, the TCRdb D assignment of TRBD1 cannot be verified. The CDR3 has 19 amino acids. Looked up from germline, CDR1 is MNHEY and CDR2 is SMNVEV (reference sequence). This CDR3 is CASSLFALDRSSTNEKLFF.

The V gene is TRBV15, the J gene TRBJ2-1. The CDR3 extends over 11 amino acids. Germline values: CDR1 LNHNV, CDR2 YYDKDF (reference sequence). The CDR3 spells CATSRRNEQFF.

V gene TRBV30 combines with J gene TRBJ1-1; the TRBD1 assignment by TCRdb is unverifiable without DNA. This CDR3 contains 15 residues. Per the germline V gene, CDR1 is GTSNPN and CDR2 is SVGIG (reference sequence). CDR3 in amino acids: CAWSPRDRVYTEAFF.

V and J are TRBV6-5 and TRBJ1-2. The CDR3 is 15 residues long. Germline V gene sequence: CDR1 MNHEY, CDR2 SVGAGI. This chain's CDR3 is CASSWIGVQLYGYTF.

The genes are TRBV5-1 and TRBJ2-1; TCRdb outputs TRBD1, but without DNA this stays unchecked. Germline V CDR1 and CDR2: SGHRS, YFSETQ. The CDR3 has 12 amino acids. CDR3 protein: CASSEARNEQFF.

The V and J genes are TRBV10-3 and TRBJ2-1; TCRdb designates TRBD1, a call that cannot be tested without DNA. This CDR3 has 15 residues. Germline CDR1 and CDR2: ENHRY and SYGVKD. The CDR3 protein is CAISSGQGIGDEQFF.

The chain employs TRBV10-3 and TRBJ1-4. The CDR3 is 13 residues long. Germline lookup yields CDR1 ENHRY and CDR2 SYGVKD. The CDR3 region is CAIRRREDEKLFF.

The rearrangement links TRBV12-3 or TRBV12-4 to TRBJ1-2; TCRdb's D gene call, TRBD1, goes unchecked for lack of DNA. The CDR3 consists of 15 residues. The CDR3 is CASSLESGLGYGYTF.

The chain combines TRBV5-4 with TRBJ1-1. The CDR3 has 13 residues. Germline V gene sequence: CDR1 SGHNT, CDR2 YYREEE (reference sequence). CDR3 amino acids: CASSRIMNTEAFF.

The chain carries TRBV7-2 and TRBJ2-3; TCRdb outputs TRBD1, but without DNA this stays unchecked. Germline loops: CDR1 SGHTA, CDR2 FQGNSA. The CDR3 has 13 residues. The CDR3 here is CASRDRVTDTQYF.

J is TRBJ2-7 and V is TRBV7-2; checking the TCRdb D call of TRBD2 is not possible without DNA. Germline CDR1 SGHTA, CDR2 FQGNSA. CDR3 length: 15 residues. The CDR3 spells CASSTGTRLDYEQYF.

The gene calls are TRBV11-2 and TRBJ2-1. The CDR3 totals 14 residues. The germline V gene encodes CDR1 SGHAT and CDR2 FQNNGV. The CDR3: CASSLRLSSNEQFF.

CDR3 loop: CASSEHNRGTEQFF. The chain recombines TRBV28 with TRBJ2-1; TCRdb returns TRBD1, unconfirmable since there is no DNA. Germline CDR1 reads MDHEN; CDR2 reads SYDVKM. The CDR3 is made up of 14 amino acids.

The J gene is TRBJ2-4, the V gene TRBV7-9; TCRdb names TRBD1, which stays unverified in the absence of DNA. Germline V lookup: CDR1 SEHNR, CDR2 FQNEAQ (reference sequence). The CDR3 has 13 amino acids. This CDR3 is CASSLKGQGIQYF.

V gene TRBV7-2 combines with J gene TRBJ2-1. CDR3 length: 13 amino acids. The germline V gene has CDR1 SGHTA and CDR2 FQGNSA. This CDR3 is CASSLGPFDEQFF. The complete variable domain, with remaining parts taken from reference TRBV7-2 and TRBJ2-1, reads GAGVSQSPSNKVTEKGKDVELRCDPISGHTALYWYRQSLGQGLEFLIYFQGNSAPDKSGLPSDRFSAERTGGSVSTLTIQRTQQEDSAVYLCASSLGPFDEQFFGPGTRLTVL.

This chain joins TRBV6-5 and TRBJ1-1; TCRdb designates TRBD1, a call that cannot be tested without DNA. In germline, CDR1 is MNHEY, CDR2 SVGAGI. This CDR3 is built from 15 residues. The CDR3 loop is CASSYSRDRGTEAFF.

The chain combines TRBV4-3 with TRBJ2-2; TCRdb calls TRBD2, which cannot be checked without DNA. Germline V gene data show CDR1 as LGHNA and CDR2 as YSLEER. This CDR3 is 18 amino acids long. The CDR3 sequence: CASSQDPLAGSNTGELFF.